Each of the 13 T cell receptor beta chains below was sequenced from the same sample in a study of blood T cell repertoires in COVID-19. TCRdb's table, derived via immunoSEQ multiplex PCR, lists solely in-frame clones and lacks some. The sample lists 120,000 to 150,000 clones, around nine tenths occurring once. Sequenced input: peripheral blood. The receptor source for this set is a man over 45 with active or convalescent COVID-19.

This chain connects TRBV28 to TRBJ2-1; 8 bases agree with TRBD1. Germline trimming cut 3 bases from V and 10 bases from J; bases unmatched to any gene: 8. The CDR3 spans 14 residues. Germline CDR1 MDHEN, CDR2 SYDVKM. The CDR3 is CASSLSRGLREQFF. In DNA form, the CDR3 reads TGTGCCAGCAGTTTGAGCAGGGGGCTAAGAGAGCAGTTCTTC. Using reference TRBV28 and TRBJ2-1 for the parts outside the CDR3, the full variable domain is DVKVTQSSRYLVKRTGEKVFLECVQDMDHENMFWYRQDPGLGLRLIYFSYDVKMKEKGDIPEGYSVSREKKERFSLILESASTNQTSMYLCASSLSRGLREQFFGPGTRLTVL.

This sequence joins TRBV19 and TRBJ2-3, with D possibly TRBD2 on 6 matching bases. V was clipped by 3 bases and J by 4 bases, with 14 bases between them. Germline V gives CDR1 LNHDA, CDR2 SQIVND (reference sequence). This CDR3 contains 15 residues. The CDR3 nucleotides are TGTGCCAGTAGTATTCAGGCAGGGAGGTCAGATACGCAGTATTTT. Translating gives CASSIQAGRSDTQYF.

The chain combines TRBV7-9 with TRBJ2-3; TRBD2 is a possible D gene (6 bases). Germline CDR1 reads SEHNR; CDR2 reads FQNEAQ (reference sequence). The germline V and J ends were trimmed by 5 bases and 1 base, with 13 bases remaining between them. This CDR3 has 15 amino acids. The CDR3 nucleotides are TGTGCCAGCAGCCCAAGGAGGGGTGGCACAGATACGCAGTATTTT. This codes for CASSPRRGGTDTQYF.

CDR3 region: CASSHRDTPPGAAYNEQFF. The CDR3 region has the DNA TGTGCCAGCAGCCATCGGGACACCCCCCCCGGAGCGGCCTACAATGAGCAGTTCTTC. The chain employs TRBV4-2 and TRBJ2-1; the D gene is possibly TRBD1 (6 bases). This CDR3 spans 19 amino acids. V was trimmed by 3 bases and J by 2 bases, leaving 23 bases between them. CDR1 and CDR2 from the germline V gene are LGHNA and YNFKEQ.

The chain couples TRBV7-3 to TRBJ2-2; 8 bases are a match to TRBD2. J was trimmed by 4 bases and V by 8 bases; bases with no gene match: 6. The germline V gene encodes CDR1 SGHTA and CDR2 FQGTGA. There are 14 residues in the CDR3. The CDR3 spells CASGLAGGTGELFF. The DNA for the CDR3 is TGTGCCAGCGGACTCGCGGGGGGCACCGGGGAGCTGTTTTTT. Together with reference TRBV7-3 and TRBJ2-2, the CDR3 gives the full variable domain: GAGVSQTPSNKVTEKGKYVELRCDPISGHTALYWYRQSLGQGPEFLIYFQGTGAADDSGLPNDRFFAVRPEGSVSTLKIQRTERGDSAVYLCASGLAGGTGELFFGEGSRLTVL.

The CDR3 region is CASSGGGTSGKNSEQFF. CDR3 DNA: TGTGCCAGCAGCGGGGGGGGAACTAGCGGGAAGAATAGTGAGCAGTTCTTC. The chain is built from TRBV9 and TRBJ2-1, with 10 bases identical to TRBD2. The germline V gene has CDR1 SGDLS and CDR2 YYNGEE. This CDR3 is built from 17 residues. The V and J ends lost 3 bases and 9 bases, in that order; junction bases with no gene match: 15.

The chain uses TRBV7-2 and TRBJ1-3; unclear D gene. Trimming took off 3 bases at V and 0 bases at J, with 9 bases between the two ends. CDR1 is SGHTA, CDR2 FQGNSA, per germline. The CDR3 has 15 amino acids. In DNA form, the CDR3 reads TGTGCCAGCAGCTTTCAGGCAGGCTCTGGAAACACCATATATTTT. Residues: CASSFQAGSGNTIYF.

CDR3 coding DNA: TGTGCCAGCAGCTTAGCGGCGCCAGGCAACACCGGGGAGCTGTTTTTT. This gives the protein CASSLAAPGNTGELFF. The chain couples TRBV7-2 to TRBJ2-2; no reliable D call. With 0 bases removed from V and 2 bases from J, the gap between germline ends came to 10 bases. The CDR3 sequence is 16 residues long. Germline V gene sequence: CDR1 SGHTA, CDR2 FQGNSA.

The CDR3 spells CASSVGGNSGANVLTF. The DNA of the CDR3 is TGTGCCAGCAGCGTAGGCGGGAACTCTGGGGCCAACGTCCTGACTTTC. The rearrangement uses TRBV9 and TRBJ2-6; D perhaps matches TRBD2 (6 bases). Trimming removed 0 bases from V and 0 bases from J, with 7 bases in between. The CDR3 length is 16 residues. Germline assignment: CDR1 SGDLS and CDR2 YYNGEE.

J is TRBJ1-2 and V is TRBV3-1 (or the pseudogene TRBV3-2); D unresolved. Trimming left V 0 bases short and J 1 base short, with 15 bases between. CDR1 is LGHDT and CDR2 is YNNKEL in the germline V gene (reference sequence). The CDR3 covers 17 residues. This CDR3 is CASSQDPDHSYNYGYTF. The CDR3 DNA sequence: TGTGCCAGCAGCCAAGATCCCGACCACAGCTATAACTATGGCTACACCTTC.

V gene TRBV29-1 combines with J gene TRBJ2-1; the match to TRBD1 covers 11 bases. CDR3 length: 14 amino acids. CDR1 and CDR2 from the germline V gene are SQVTM and ANQGSEA. V lost 5 bases, J lost 6 bases, and 6 bases stayed unmatched. The CDR3 is CSVPGTGGANEQFF. The CDR3 bases are TGCAGCGTTCCCGGGACAGGGGGGGCCAATGAGCAGTTCTTC.

J is TRBJ2-5 and V is TRBV7-9; D is uncertain. V was pared by 2 bases and J by 4 bases, with 14 bases between. CDR3 length equals 15 residues. From germline, CDR1 is SEHNR and CDR2 FQNEAQ (reference sequence). CDR3 loop: CASSLRSSPLETQYF. CDR3 DNA: TGTGCCAGCAGCTTAAGGTCTAGTCCATTAGAGACCCAGTACTTC.

The chain recombines TRBV3-1 (or the pseudogene TRBV3-2) with TRBJ1-1; 7 bases match TRBD1. CDR1 and CDR2 (germline): LGHDT, YNNKEL (reference sequence). V lost 3 bases to trimming and J lost 1 base; unmatched junction nucleotides: 2. The CDR3 is 14 amino acids. The CDR3 loop reads CASSHQGGNTEAFF. CDR3 DNA: TGTGCCAGCAGCCACCAGGGGGGGAACACTGAAGCTTTCTTT.